This T cell receptor (beta chain) was identified in a study of T cells in Graves' hyperthyroidism and ophthalmopathy. There were TCR beta CDR3 regions amplified from RNA transcripts. HTBI primers were employed in a first-round RT-PCR of the TCR CDR3. One entry per CDR3 protein results from TCRdb running MiXCR on the multiplex PCR reads. The sample contains 500,000 to 550,000 distinct CDR3 sequences, about 20% of which appear only once. This clonotype was detected once. No antigen is known for it. Study outcomes and limitations: Ophthalmopathy cases were set apart from stable hyperthyroidism by a 13 V-J model.

Thyroid ultrasound and orbital computed tomography, with clinical symptoms and serum thyroxine and TRAb, informed diagnoses. CDR3 length: 13 amino acids. Trimming removed 3 bases from V and 1 base from J, with 7 bases in between. Germline V gene sequence: CDR1 MNHNS, CDR2 SASEGT. The specimen sequenced was blood. The gene calls are TRBV6-1 and TRBJ2-7, with no clear D. The origin of this receptor is a man younger than 35 with Graves' hyperthyroidism. CDR3 nucleotides: TGTGCCAGCAGTGAGTGGTCATCCTACGAGCAGTACTTC. This translates into CASSEWSSYEQYF.